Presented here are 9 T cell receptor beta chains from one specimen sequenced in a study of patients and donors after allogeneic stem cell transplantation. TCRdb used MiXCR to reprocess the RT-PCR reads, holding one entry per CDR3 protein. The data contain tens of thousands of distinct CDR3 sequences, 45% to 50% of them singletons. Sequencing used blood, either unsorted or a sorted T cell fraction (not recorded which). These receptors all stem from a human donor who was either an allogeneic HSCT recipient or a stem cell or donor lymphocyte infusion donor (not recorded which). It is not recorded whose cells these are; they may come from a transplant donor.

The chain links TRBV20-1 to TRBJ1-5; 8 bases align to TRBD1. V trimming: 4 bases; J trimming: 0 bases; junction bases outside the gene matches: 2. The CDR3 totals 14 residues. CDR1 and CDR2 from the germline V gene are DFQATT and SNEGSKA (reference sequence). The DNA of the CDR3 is TGCAGTGCTACGGACAGGGTTAGCAATCAGCCCCAGCATTTT. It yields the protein CSATDRVSNQPQHF.

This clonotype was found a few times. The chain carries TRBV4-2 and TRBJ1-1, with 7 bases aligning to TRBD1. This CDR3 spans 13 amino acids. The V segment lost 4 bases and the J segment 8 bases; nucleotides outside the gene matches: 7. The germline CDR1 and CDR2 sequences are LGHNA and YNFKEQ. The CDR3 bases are TGTGCCAGCAGCCCACAGGGGACGTGGGAAGCTTTCTTT. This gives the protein CASSPQGTWEAFF.

The CDR3 DNA reads TGTGCCACCAGCAGAGATTGGGACGGGAGGGCCTCAGATACGCAGTATTTT. Protein product: CATSRDWDGRASDTQYF. The rearrangement joins TRBV15 to TRBJ2-3, with TRBD2 matching 8 bases. The CDR3 is 17 residues long. J gave up 4 bases and V 0 bases, and 9 bases lay outside the gene matches. Germline V lookup: CDR1 LNHNV, CDR2 YYDKDF (reference sequence).

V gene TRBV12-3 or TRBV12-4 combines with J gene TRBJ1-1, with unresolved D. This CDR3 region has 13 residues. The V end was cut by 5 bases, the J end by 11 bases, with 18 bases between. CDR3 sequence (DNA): TGTGCCAGCAGTGCTCAGTTCTATCTAGGGGCTTTCTTT. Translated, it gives CASSAQFYLGAFF.

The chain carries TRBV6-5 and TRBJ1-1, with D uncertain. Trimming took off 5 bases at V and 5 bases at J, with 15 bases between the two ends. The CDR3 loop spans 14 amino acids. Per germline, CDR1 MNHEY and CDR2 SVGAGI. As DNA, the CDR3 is TGTGCCAGCAGTCCCGCTAATGGGAGGACTGAAGCTTTCTTT. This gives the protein CASSPANGRTEAFF.

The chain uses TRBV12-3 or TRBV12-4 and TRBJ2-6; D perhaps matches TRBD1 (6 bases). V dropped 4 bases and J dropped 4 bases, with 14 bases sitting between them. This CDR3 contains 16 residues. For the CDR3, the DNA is TGTGCCAGCAGTTCCCACAGGGAGACCGGGGCCAACGTCCTGACTTTC. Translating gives CASSSHRETGANVLTF.

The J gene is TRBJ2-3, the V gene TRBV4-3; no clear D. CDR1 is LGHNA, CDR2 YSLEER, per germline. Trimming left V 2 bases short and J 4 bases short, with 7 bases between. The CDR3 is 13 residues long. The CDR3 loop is CASSQSAADTQYF. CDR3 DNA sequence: TGCGCCAGCAGCCAATCAGCCGCAGATACGCAGTATTTT.

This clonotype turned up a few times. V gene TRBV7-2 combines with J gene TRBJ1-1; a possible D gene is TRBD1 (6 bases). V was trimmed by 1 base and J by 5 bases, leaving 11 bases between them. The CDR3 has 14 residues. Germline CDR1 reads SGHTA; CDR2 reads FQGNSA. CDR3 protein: CASSLVRGRTEAFF. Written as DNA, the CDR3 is TGTGCCAGCAGCTTAGTGAGGGGGAGGACTGAAGCTTTCTTT.

In nucleotides, the CDR3 is TGTGCCAGCAGCTTGTATTCCCCCGGGACAGGGAACTACAATGAGCAGTTCTTC. Translation gives CASSLYSPGTGNYNEQFF. The V and J genes are TRBV5-5 and TRBJ2-1, with 9 bases lining up with TRBD1. The V gene's germline CDR1 is SGHKS and CDR2 YYEKEE (reference sequence). This CDR3 spans 18 amino acids. V lost 1 base and J lost 3; bases outside the gene matches: 11.